A single sample gave rise to the 19 T cell receptor beta chains below, sequenced in a study of T cell clones after liver transplantation. Repertoires were generated with immunoSEQ multiplex PCR, while TCRdb's copy carries only in-frame clones and drops some. The data contain roughly 97,000 clones, 82% of them singletons. Specimen: CD4+ T cells from blood, collected before liver transplant. These TCRs come from a human donor who received a liver transplant.

CDR3 coding DNA: TGTGCCAGCAGCTCCCCCGGAGGGCACACTGAAGCTTTCTTT. It is translated as CASSSPGGHTEAFF. The chain links TRBV7-2 to TRBJ1-1; no clear D. Per germline, CDR1 SGHTA and CDR2 FQGNSA. The CDR3 is made up of 14 amino acids. Trimming took off 4 bases at V and 3 bases at J, with 12 bases between the two ends.

This rearrangement joins TRBV5-5 to TRBJ2-3; D perhaps matches TRBD1 (6 bases). CDR1 SGHKS and CDR2 YYEKEE come from the germline V gene (reference sequence). The CDR3 has 13 residues. Trimming took off 3 bases at V and 6 bases at J, with 11 bases between the two ends. CDR3 residues: CASSSQGRDTQYF. CDR3 sequence (DNA): TGTGCCAGCAGCTCTCAGGGGCGTGATACGCAGTATTTT.

The V call is TRBV4-2, the J call TRBJ2-3; possible D gene TRBD2, 5 bases. The V end was cut by 0 bases, the J end by 3 bases, with 7 bases between. Germline V gives CDR1 LGHNA, CDR2 YNFKEQ. The CDR3 has 14 residues. The DNA for the CDR3 is TGTGCCAGCAGCCAAGAGGGGAGAACAGATACGCAGTATTTT. Amino acid sequence: CASSQEGRTDTQYF.

The rearrangement joins TRBV12-1 to TRBJ2-1; TRBD2, the D gene given by the table, was not confirmed from the DNA. TRBV12-1 is an annotated pseudogene. The CDR3 contains 19 residues. CDR3 in DNA: TGTGCCAGCAGCGCCTCCCGGACTAGCGGGGGGGTCTCCTACAATGAGCAGTTCTTC. Its protein product is CASSASRTSGGVSYNEQFF.

J is TRBJ2-3 and V is TRBV7-6, with TRBD2 matching 8 bases. The germline V gene encodes CDR1 SGHVS and CDR2 FNYEAQ. The CDR3 extends over 15 amino acids. Unmatched junction bases numbered 10, after V lost 5 bases and J lost 6 bases. CDR3: CASSPGTSRRDTQYF. CDR3 sequence (DNA): TGTGCCAGCAGCCCCGGGACTAGTCGCCGGGATACGCAGTATTTT.

V usage is TRBV9 and J usage is TRBJ2-3; D tentatively fits TRBD1 or TRBD2 (5 bases each). This CDR3 spans 14 amino acids. CDR1 SGDLS and CDR2 YYNGEE come from the germline V gene. V lost 6 bases and J 3 bases, leaving 14 bases between the germline ends. The CDR3: CASNQGTGTDTQYF. The DNA of the CDR3 is TGTGCCAGCAACCAGGGAACGGGGACAGATACGCAGTATTTT.

This chain connects TRBV6-5 to TRBJ1-1; 7 bases fit TRBD1. There are 14 residues in the CDR3. V trimming: 0 bases; J trimming: 5 bases; junction bases outside the gene matches: 3. CDR1 and CDR2 from the germline V gene are MNHEY and SVGAGI. CDR3 sequence (DNA): TGTGCCAGCAGTTACTCCAGGGGGGAGACTGAAGCTTTCTTT. It yields the protein CASSYSRGETEAFF.

The genes are TRBV18 and TRBJ2-6, with D tentatively TRBD1 (5 bases). CDR1 and CDR2 from the germline V gene are KGHSH and LQKENI. The CDR3 covers 17 residues. The V and J ends lost 3 bases and 0 bases respectively, with 12 bases between them. The CDR3 protein is CASSPAQGYSGANVLTF. CDR3 in DNA: TGTGCCAGCTCACCTGCGCAGGGATACTCTGGGGCCAACGTCCTGACTTTC.

V is TRBV7-3 and J is TRBJ2-2; D not certain. CDR1 SGHTA and CDR2 FQGTGA come from the germline V gene. CDR3 length: 14 amino acids. V lost 1 base and J 10 bases, leaving 13 bases between the germline ends. The chain's CDR3 is CASSLSTTSAELFF. Written as DNA, the CDR3 is TGTGCCAGCAGCTTAAGTACTACCTCCGCGGAGCTGTTTTTT.

The chain links TRBV18 to TRBJ1-6; D is ambiguous. The CDR3 is made up of 14 amino acids. The germline V and J ends were trimmed by 3 bases and 6 bases, with 9 bases remaining between them. CDR1 KGHSH and CDR2 LQKENI come from the germline V gene. CDR3 nucleotides: TGTGCCAGCTCACCCCCGGACCCTAATTCACCCCTCCACTTT. Translation gives CASSPPDPNSPLHF.

The chain joins TRBV19 to TRBJ2-7; D may be TRBD1 (5 bases). V shed 6 bases and J shed 6 bases, with 21 bases lying between them. This CDR3 spans 15 amino acids. Germline V gene lookup returns CDR1 LNHDA and CDR2 SQIVND (reference sequence). CDR3 DNA: TGTGCCAGTAGCCCCCGTATAGCAGGGATCGGCGAGCAGTACTTC. It is translated as CASSPRIAGIGEQYF.

The chain recombines TRBV7-9 with TRBJ1-1; unclear D gene. The CDR3 runs to 13 residues. The germline gives CDR1 SEHNR, CDR2 FQNEAQ (reference sequence). Between the trimmed V and J ends, which lost 1 base and 4 bases, there was a span of 7 bases. CDR3 nucleotide sequence: TGTGCCAGCAGCTTAGGAGGGAGCACTGAAGCTTTCTTT. It is translated as CASSLGGSTEAFF.

V is TRBV7-8 and J is TRBJ1-4, with TRBD1 identical over 9 bases. The V and J ends lost 1 base and 8 bases, in that order; junction bases with no gene match: 5. The CDR3 is made up of 15 amino acids. Germline CDR1 SGHVS, CDR2 FQNEAQ. The DNA for the CDR3 is TGTGCCAGCAGCTTAGGGGGACAGGGAGGCGAAAAACTGTTTTTT. This encodes CASSLGGQGGEKLFF.

J is TRBJ1-4 and V is TRBV14, with 10 bases matching TRBD1. V was pared by 4 bases and J by 7 bases, with 6 bases of the junction left unmatched. Germline CDR1 is SGHDN and CDR2 is FVKESK. This CDR3 has 15 residues. CDR3 amino acids: CASSPDRGRGEKLFF. CDR3 DNA: TGTGCCAGCAGCCCTGACAGGGGGCGAGGTGAAAAACTGTTTTTT.

The rearrangement joins TRBV9 to TRBJ1-4, with D unresolved. Trimming removed 4 bases at V and 0 bases at J, with 7 bases between. This CDR3 region has 14 residues. Germline assignment: CDR1 SGDLS and CDR2 YYNGEE. CDR3 protein: CASSLSSTNEKLFF. The DNA of the CDR3 is TGTGCCAGCAGCCTGTCTTCAACTAATGAAAAACTGTTTTTT.

V gene TRBV5-1 combines with J gene TRBJ1-5, with a tentative D call TRBD1 (5 bases). V gave up 4 bases and J gave up 3 bases, with 11 bases separating them. From germline, CDR1 is SGHRS and CDR2 YFSETQ. This CDR3 contains 14 residues. The CDR3 coding sequence is TGCGCCAGCAGCCGCGGGGACCCCAATCAGCCCCAGCATTTT. Protein product: CASSRGDPNQPQHF.

The V call is TRBV2, the J call TRBJ1-4; 11 nucleotides agree with TRBD1. Germline V gives CDR1 SNHLY, CDR2 FYNNEI. The ends lost 5 bases at V and 8 bases at J; junction bases unmatched: 4. The CDR3 runs 14 residues. CDR3 loop: CASSPDRGREKLFF. The CDR3 coding sequence is TGTGCCAGCAGTCCGGACAGGGGGCGGGAAAAACTGTTTTTT.

J is TRBJ2-1 and V is TRBV7-9; TRBD2 might be the D (6 bases). This CDR3 contains 15 residues. CDR1 and CDR2 (germline): SEHNR, FQNEAQ (reference sequence). V lost 2 bases, J lost 9 bases, and 17 bases lay in between. CDR3 bases: TGTGCCAGCAGCTTAAAGCAAGGAGGGCGAGGTGAGCAGTTCTTC. It codes for CASSLKQGGRGEQFF. The full variable domain, completed using reference TRBV7-9 and TRBJ2-1, is DTGVSQNPRHKITKRGQNVTFRCDPISEHNRLYWYRQTLGQGPEFLTYFQNEAQLEKSRLLSDRFSAERPKGSFSTLEIQRTEQGDSAMYLCASSLKQGGRGEQFFGPGTRLTVL.

V is TRBV9 and J is TRBJ1-6; D remains unclear. Trimming pared 4 bases from V and 5 bases from J, leaving 13 bases between. The CDR3 length is 15 residues. Germline values: CDR1 SGDLS, CDR2 YYNGEE. CDR3 in DNA: TGTGCCAGCAGCCCGAGAAGACGGGATAATTCACCCCTCCACTTT. It translates to CASSPRRRDNSPLHF.